The following is a T cell receptor (beta chain) sequence with its context. V lost 6 bases, J lost 8 bases, and 16 bases lay in between. The CDR3 sequence is 14 residues long. Germline V gene lookup returns CDR1 MDHEN and CDR2 SYDVKM. The sample belongs to a study of beta chain features in type 1 diabetes. The sequenced template was cDNA made from the entire isolated RNA. Repertoires were generated with immunoSEQ multiplex PCR, while TCRdb's copy carries only in-frame clones and drops some. The data show 350,000 to 450,000 clones, approximately 15% seen once. This sequence was found in a woman under 30 in good health. Sequenced material: naive CD4+ T cells from blood. The V gene is TRBV28, the J gene TRBJ1-4, with a tentative D call TRBD1 (6 bases). Here the CDR3 reads CASSLQGVREKLFF. The CDR3 nucleotides are TGTGCCAGCAGCCTACAGGGAGTAAGGGAAAAACTGTTTTTT.